These T cell receptor beta chains were read from a single sample in a study of beta chain features in type 1 diabetes. Method: immunoSEQ multiplex PCR; TCRdb's copy keeps in-frame clones and lacks some. The repertoire holds roughly 180,000 clones, with less than 9.5% as singletons. The sequencing input was central memory CD4+ T cells from blood. The source is a woman in her 40s with type 1 diabetes. Both conserved end residues are part of each CDR3. A D gene is named only where the DNA matches it firmly. Some rows have no size entry. The others give once, few or many, or a class for an expanded clone.

j_call | clone_size | v_call | d_call | cdr3_nt | cdr3_aa
TRBJ2-7 | many | TRBV7-2 | TRBD1 | TGTGCCAGCAGCTGGCAGGGGGCGGGACAGGGTACATACGAGCAGTACTTC | CASSWQGAGQGTYEQYF
TRBJ2-5 | - | TRBV14 | - | TGTGCCAGCAGCCAAGGGCAGGGAATGTTGGAGACCCAGTACTTC | CASSQGQGMLETQYF
TRBJ2-3 | few | TRBV28 | TRBD1 | TGTGCCAGCACCCCCACCGGGACAGGGTACACAGATACGCAGTATTTT | CASTPTGTGYTDTQYF
TRBJ1-1 | few | TRBV5-1 | - | TGCGCCAGCAGCTCGTCGCGGGGCCCAAGGGCCACTGAAGCTTTCTTT | CASSSSRGPRATEAFF
TRBJ1-1 | few | TRBV7-2 | - | TGTGCCAGCAGCTTAGAACAGAACACTGAAGCTTTCTTT | CASSLEQNTEAFF
TRBJ1-1 | - | TRBV7-2 | - | TGTGCCAGCAGCCCCCCGGGTGCCTGGACTGAAGCTTTCTTT | CASSPPGAWTEAFF
TRBJ2-1 | few | TRBV2 | TRBD2 | TGTGCCAGCAGGAGGTCGGGACTAGCGTATGAGCAGTTCTTC | CASRRSGLAYEQFF
TRBJ2-7 | few | TRBV19 | TRBD2 | TGTGCCAGTAGTACGGGAGGCCCCTACGAGCAGTACTTC | CASSTGGPYEQYF
TRBJ2-1 | many | TRBV27 | TRBD2 | TGTGCCAGCAGTCGCGGGAGTGAGGAGTTCTTC | CASSRGSEEFF
TRBJ1-1 | - | TRBV4-3 | - | TGCGCCAGCAGCCCTTTGGGGGGGGTGCACACTGAAGCTTTCTTT | CASSPLGGVHTEAFF
TRBJ1-2 | - | TRBV28 | - | TGTGCCACCCTGCGGTCGGACGGGGTTAGCGCTGACTATGGCTACACCTTC | CATLRSDGVSADYGYTF
TRBJ2-5 | - | TRBV7-3 | TRBD1 | TGTGCCAGCAGGAGGACAGGGGGTACGGGAGAGACCCAGTACTTC | CASRRTGGTGETQYF
TRBJ2-3 | - | TRBV10-3 | TRBD2 | TGTGCCATCAAGGGGACTAGCGGGAGCACAGATACGCAGTATTTT | CAIKGTSGSTDTQYF
TRBJ1-1 | - | TRBV29-1 | - | TGCAGCGTTGGTGGCGGGTGGGGGAACACTGAAGCTTTCTTT | CSVGGGWGNTEAFF
TRBJ2-2 | - | TRBV9 | TRBD1 | TGTGCCAGCAGCGGCCGGGACAGGGCAACCGGGGAGCTGTTTTTT | CASSGRDRATGELFF
TRBJ2-5 | - | TRBV5-1 | - | TGCGCCAGCAGCCCCGGGGTAGGGGAGACCCAGTACTTC | CASSPGVGETQYF
TRBJ2-7 | few | TRBV6-1 | - | TGTGCCAGCCGAGGAGGGCACCTAGCCCTCTACGAGCAGTACTTC | CASRGGHLALYEQYF
TRBJ2-1 | - | TRBV5-1 | - | TGCGCCAGCAGATCCGGGACTCCGGGCCATGAGCAGTTCTTC | CASRSGTPGHEQFF
TRBJ2-7 | few | TRBV28 | - | TGTGCCAGCAGTGGTAGCGGATCCTGGAGCTCCTACGAGCAGTACTTC | CASSGSGSWSSYEQYF
TRBJ2-5 | few | TRBV5-4 | - | TGCGCCAGCAGCCAAAGCGTCCAAGAGACCCAGTACTTC | CASSQSVQETQYF
TRBJ2-1 | few | TRBV7-2 | TRBD2 | TGTGCCAGCAGCTCCAGACTAGCGGGGGGTAATGAGCAGTTCTTC | CASSSRLAGGNEQFF
TRBJ1-1 | few | TRBV9 | TRBD1 | TGTGCCAGCAGCTCCGCCCGGACAGGGTCGGACACTGAAGCTTTCTTT | CASSSARTGSDTEAFF
TRBJ2-1 | - | TRBV7-6 | - | TGTGCCAGCAGCGGCGGGACGGAAACCCCAGGGAATGAGCAGTTCTTC | CASSGGTETPGNEQFF
TRBJ1-5 | many | TRBV7-2 | TRBD1 | TGTGCCAGCAGCTGGGGGGGACAGGGTTACAATCAGCCCCAGCATTTT | CASSWGGQGYNQPQHF
TRBJ2-4 | - | TRBV27 | TRBD1 | TGTGCCAGCAGCCCCGCTGGATCGACAGGGGGAAACATTCAGTACTTC | CASSPAGSTGGNIQYF
TRBJ1-2 | - | TRBV6-5 | - | TGTGCCAGCAGCCCGAACAGGGACAACTATGGCTACACCTTC | CASSPNRDNYGYTF
TRBJ2-5 | - | TRBV9 | - | TGTGCCAGCAGCGTAGATTCAAACGGAGGGAACGTGCAAGAGACCCAGTACTTC | CASSVDSNGGNVQETQYF
TRBJ2-1 | few | TRBV28 | - | TGTGCCAGCAGCCCCCTTGGCACCTACAATGAGCAGTTCTTC | CASSPLGTYNEQFF
TRBJ2-1 | many | TRBV29-1 | - | TGCAGCGCCACGACGGGTGGGAGCCGTGAGCAGTTCTTC | CSATTGGSREQFF
TRBJ2-5 | - | TRBV5-1 | TRBD1 | TGCGCCAGCAGCTTGATGTGGGCAGGGGGCGAAGAGACCCAGTACTTC | CASSLMWAGGEETQYF
TRBJ1-1 | few | TRBV18 | TRBD1 | TGTGCCAGCTCACCACAGGGACAGGGGGCTAGCGGAGCTTTCTTT | CASSPQGQGASGAFF
TRBJ1-5 | - | TRBV28 | - | TGTGCCAGCAGTTCGGATGGGCGGCCCCAGCATTTT | CASSSDGRPQHF
TRBJ2-5 | - | TRBV6-5 | - | TGTGCCAGCAGTCCGTCGGAGACCCAGTACTTC | CASSPSETQYF
TRBJ1-1 | few | TRBV2 | - | TGTGCCTCCAACAAAGTCGGGACTGAAGCTTTCTTT | CASNKVGTEAFF
TRBJ1-2 | - | TRBV4-3 | - | TGCGCCAGCAGCCAAGAGGAGGACGACCTTGGCTACACCTTC | CASSQEEDDLGYTF
TRBJ2-3 | few | TRBV4-2 | TRBD2 | TGTGCCAGCAGCCGTACGGAGCGGGGGGGCTTAGATACGCAGTATTTT | CASSRTERGGLDTQYF
TRBJ2-4 | few | TRBV28 | TRBD2 | TGTGCCAGCAGTGGGGGACTAGCGGGAGGGAGGGTAGCCAAAAACATTCAGTACTTC | CASSGGLAGGRVAKNIQYF
TRBJ2-7 | few | TRBV7-9 | - | TGTGCCAGCAGCTTAGGAATGGGGAGCACCTACGAGCAGTACTTC | CASSLGMGSTYEQYF
TRBJ1-5 | few | TRBV19 | - | TGTGCCAGTAGTGGTACAGGAGGGCCGGGCAATCAGCCCCAGCATTTT | CASSGTGGPGNQPQHF
TRBJ1-2 | few | TRBV7-9 | TRBD1 | TGTGCCAGCAGTGAACCGGGACAGGGTGTTTATGGCTACACCTTC | CASSEPGQGVYGYTF
TRBJ1-3 | - | TRBV14 | - | TGTGCCAGCAGCCAAGATCCGCGATCTGGAAACACCATATATTTT | CASSQDPRSGNTIYF
TRBJ1-4 | - | TRBV28 | - | TGTGCCAGCAGTTTCGGGGGGACTGGAAAACTGTTTTTT | CASSFGGTGKLFF
TRBJ1-1 | few | TRBV25-1 | - | TGTGCCAGCAGTGAGCGGACTGAAGCTTTCTTT | CASSERTEAFF
TRBJ2-7 | few | TRBV28 | - | TGTGCCAGCAGTTCACCCTGGACAGTCCTTTACGAGCAGTACTTC | CASSSPWTVLYEQYF
TRBJ1-2 | few | TRBV5-4 | - | TGTGCCAGCAGCTTGGCTTGGGACTTAGGTGGCTACACCTTC | CASSLAWDLGGYTF
TRBJ1-2 | - | TRBV10-3 | TRBD1 | TGTGCCATCAGGGATACAGGGGGCAGGGGACATGGCTACACCTTC | CAIRDTGGRGHGYTF
TRBJ2-1 | few | TRBV7-2 | - | TGTGCCAGCAGCTCCACCCAGGGCGGAAATGAGCAGTTCTTC | CASSSTQGGNEQFF
TRBJ2-7 | - | TRBV7-6 | - | TGTGCCAGCAGCTTCCTACAGAGCTCCTACGAGCAGTACTTC | CASSFLQSSYEQYF
TRBJ1-5 | few | TRBV7-2 | - | TGTGCCAGCAGCGTCTATTCTGATCAGCCCCAGCATTTT | CASSVYSDQPQHF
TRBJ2-3 | - | TRBV10-3 | - | TGTGCCATCAGTCCAGGGGATGGCGCAGATACGCAGTATTTT | CAISPGDGADTQYF
TRBJ2-7 | - | TRBV11-2 | - | TGTGCCAGCAGCCAACGGTCCGAGCAGTACTTC | CASSQRSEQYF
TRBJ2-5 | few | TRBV10-3 | TRBD1 | TGTGCCATTCGGGGACAGGGATCGGCAGAGACCCAGTACTTC | CAIRGQGSAETQYF
TRBJ1-5 | few | TRBV6-5 | TRBD1 | TGTGCCAGCAGATCCGACAGGGATGGACAGCCCCAGCATTTT | CASRSDRDGQPQHF
TRBJ1-1 | - | TRBV2 | TRBD1 | TGTGCCAGCAGTCGGGACAGGGCCACTGAAGCTTTCTTT | CASSRDRATEAFF
TRBJ1-2 | few | TRBV27 | - | TGTGCCAGCAGCTGGGGAGGACGCTCGAGTAACTATGGCTACACCTTC | CASSWGGRSSNYGYTF
TRBJ1-5 | few | TRBV7-2 | TRBD1 | TGTGCCAGCAGCCTGACAGGGAACAATCAGCCCCAGCATTTT | CASSLTGNNQPQHF
TRBJ1-2 | - | TRBV10-3 | - | TGTGCCACTACCCCCACTACCCCGGGAGACTATGGCTACACCTTC | CATTPTTPGDYGYTF
TRBJ2-1 | few | TRBV2 | TRBD2 | TGTGCCAGCAGTGAGCTTGCGGGAGGGCCTAGTGAGCAGTTCTTC | CASSELAGGPSEQFF